This T cell receptor (beta chain) was captured in a study of T-cell memory formation after mild COVID-19. One entry per CDR3 protein results from TCRdb running MiXCR on the 5' RACE reads. The sample has 30,000 to 45,000 distinct CDR3 sequences, about an eighth seen once. This CDR3 has 15 residues. Germline V gene lookup returns CDR1 LGHDT and CDR2 YNNKEL (reference sequence). V was cut by 4 bases and J by 2 bases, with 14 bases left in between. Whole-study results and caveats: Contracting CD4+ clones lay largely in CM and EM, with CD8+ ones residing in EMRA.

This clonotype has a count of ten or more. The antigen is unknown. V usage is TRBV3-1 and J usage is TRBJ2-5; D assignment may be TRBD1 or TRBD2 (5 bases each). This TCR came from a young man who had mild COVID-19 (a few samples of this study predate the infection). Cell type and time point are not known. Material for sequencing was PBMCs or a T cell subset sorted from them (not recorded which). The CDR3 DNA follows: TGTGCCAGCAGCCGAGGGGCCCTTAAACAAGAGACCCAGTACTTC. Residues: CASSRGALKQETQYF.